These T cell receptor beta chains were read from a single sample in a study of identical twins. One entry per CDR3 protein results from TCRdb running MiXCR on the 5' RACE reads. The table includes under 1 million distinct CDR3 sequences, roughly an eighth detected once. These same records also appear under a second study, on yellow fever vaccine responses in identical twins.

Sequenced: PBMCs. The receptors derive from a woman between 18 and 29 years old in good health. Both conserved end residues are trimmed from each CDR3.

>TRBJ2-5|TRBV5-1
ASSLGEYQETQY
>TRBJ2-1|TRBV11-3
ASSLDPGQALYNEQF
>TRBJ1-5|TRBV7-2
ASSLKGGTGGNQPQQ
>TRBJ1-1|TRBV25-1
ASRAGIGDTEAF
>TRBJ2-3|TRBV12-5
ASGSPDREPKDTQY
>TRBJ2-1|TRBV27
ASSQPGQKAYNEQF
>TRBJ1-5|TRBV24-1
ATSAPGTGQPQH
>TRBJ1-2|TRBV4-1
ASSLGGGPRNYGYT
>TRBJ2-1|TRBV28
ASQDMGGYNEQF
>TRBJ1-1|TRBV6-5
ASSYAGQPFEAF
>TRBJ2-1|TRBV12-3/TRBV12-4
ASSRTITQF
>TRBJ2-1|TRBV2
ASSELEEIYNEQF
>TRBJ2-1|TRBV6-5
ASSYQIQGAREQF
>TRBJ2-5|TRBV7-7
ASSSRLAGGQETQY
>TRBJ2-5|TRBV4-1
ASSTRTGPSDQY
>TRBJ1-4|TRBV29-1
SVEDLDSYKLF
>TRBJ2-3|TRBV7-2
ASSLAAGADTQY
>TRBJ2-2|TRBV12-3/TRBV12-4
ASSAKGNTGELF
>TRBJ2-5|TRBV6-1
ASSESSGGGETQY
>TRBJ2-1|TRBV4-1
ASSVVGGAYNEQF
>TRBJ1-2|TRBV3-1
ASNQGPGRDYGYT
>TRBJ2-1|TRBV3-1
ASSPRAGKYNEQF